These 8 T cell receptor beta chains were all obtained from the same sample, sequenced in a study of cytomegalovirus exposure and HLA in healthy donors. PCR employed 60 Vbeta and 13 Jbeta primers. Assay: immunoSEQ multiplex PCR; the TCRdb copy retains only in-frame clones and omits some. The sample lists 120,000 or so clones; 70% to 80% were seen once. What was sequenced was PBMCs. The source is a man aged 40-50 years in good health and CMV-seropositive.

Here the CDR3 reads CASSPGQGEPLHF. The CDR3 coding sequence is TGTGCCAGCTCACCGGGACAGGGCGAACCCCTCCACTTT. V usage is TRBV18 and J usage is TRBJ1-6; 9 bases are shared with TRBD1. CDR1 is KGHSH, CDR2 LQKENI, per germline. Unmatched junction bases numbered 3, after V lost 3 bases and J lost 12 bases. This CDR3 has 13 residues.

The rearrangement links TRBV5-4 to TRBJ2-2, with D possibly being TRBD2 (7 bases). Trimming pared 0 bases from V and 5 bases from J, leaving 17 bases between. Germline V gives CDR1 SGHNT, CDR2 YYREEE (reference sequence). The CDR3 has 17 residues. Here the CDR3 reads CASSLVRGAEGTGELFF. In nucleotides, the CDR3 is TGTGCCAGCAGCTTGGTACGGGGGGCGGAGGGAACCGGGGAGCTGTTTTTT.

CDR3 amino acids: CATSRGRGGYGYTF. CDR3 nucleotides: TGTGCCACCAGCAGAGGACGAGGGGGCTATGGCTACACCTTC. The rearrangement links TRBV15 to TRBJ1-2; D perhaps matches TRBD1 (6 bases). CDR1 LNHNV and CDR2 YYDKDF come from the germline V gene (reference sequence). V lost 1 base, J lost 4 bases, and 10 bases lay in between. CDR3 size: 14 residues.

CDR3 DNA sequence: TGTGCCAGCAGCTTATGGGTCGGACTAGCGGGGGGACGGAACACCGGGGAGCTGTTTTTT. Protein product: CASSLWVGLAGGRNTGELFF. V and J are TRBV13 and TRBJ2-2; TRBD2 agrees at 14 bases. The CDR3 sequence is 20 residues long. V lost 2 bases to trimming and J lost 1 base; unmatched junction nucleotides: 9. Germline V gene sequence: CDR1 PRHDT, CDR2 FYEKMQ (reference sequence).

CDR3 bases: TGTGCCAGCAGCACGGGGGGACAGGGTGCCTATGGCTACACCTTC. Translated: CASSTGGQGAYGYTF. This chain joins TRBV6-1 and TRBJ1-2; TRBD1 matches 9 bases. The V gene's germline CDR1 is MNHNS and CDR2 SASEGT. The V gene end was trimmed by 6 bases and the J gene end by 4 bases; junction bases not matched to a gene: 9. The CDR3 consists of 15 residues.

The genes are TRBV7-6 and TRBJ1-1; no definite D call. Germline assignment: CDR1 SGHVS and CDR2 FNYEAQ. Trimming removed 5 bases at V and 1 base at J, with 8 bases between. The CDR3 runs 13 residues. CDR3 protein: CASSRTGNTEAFF. CDR3 bases: TGTGCCAGCAGCCGTACCGGGAACACTGAAGCTTTCTTT. Full variable domain (rest looked up from reference TRBV7-6 and TRBJ1-1): GAGVSQSPRYKVTKRGQDVALRCDPISGHVSLYWYRQALGQGPEFLTYFNYEAQQDKSGLPNDRFSAERPEGSISTLTIQRTEQRDSAMYRCASSRTGNTEAFFGQGTRLTVV.

The chain carries TRBV11-3 and TRBJ2-3; D might be TRBD1 (6 bases). CDR1 is SGHNT, CDR2 YENEEA, per germline. The CDR3 loop spans 15 amino acids. V gave up 2 bases and J gave up 2 bases, with 11 bases separating them. CDR3 protein: CASSLTGDITDTQYF. CDR3 DNA sequence: TGTGCCAGCAGCTTAACCGGGGACATCACAGATACGCAGTATTTT.

The CDR3 region is CASSARGGTEAFF. CDR3 nucleotides: TGTGCCAGCAGCGCGCGCGGGGGCACTGAAGCTTTCTTT. The rearrangement joins TRBV14 to TRBJ1-1, with TRBD1 as a possible D gene (5 bases). Germline V lookup: CDR1 SGHDN, CDR2 FVKESK. V gave up 5 bases and J gave up 4 bases, with 11 bases separating them. The CDR3 is 13 residues long.